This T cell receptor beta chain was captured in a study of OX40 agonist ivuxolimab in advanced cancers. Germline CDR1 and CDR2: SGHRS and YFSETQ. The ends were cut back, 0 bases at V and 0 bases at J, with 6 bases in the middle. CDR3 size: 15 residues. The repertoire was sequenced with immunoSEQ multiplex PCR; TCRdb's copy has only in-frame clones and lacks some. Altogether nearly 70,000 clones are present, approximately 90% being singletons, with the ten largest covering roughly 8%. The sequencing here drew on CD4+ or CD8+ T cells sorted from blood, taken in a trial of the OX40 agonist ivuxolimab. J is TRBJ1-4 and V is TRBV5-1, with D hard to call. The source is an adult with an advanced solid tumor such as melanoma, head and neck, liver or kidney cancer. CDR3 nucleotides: TGCGCCAGCAGCTTGGAAGCAGCAACTAATGAAAAACTGTTTTTT. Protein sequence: CASSLEAATNEKLFF.